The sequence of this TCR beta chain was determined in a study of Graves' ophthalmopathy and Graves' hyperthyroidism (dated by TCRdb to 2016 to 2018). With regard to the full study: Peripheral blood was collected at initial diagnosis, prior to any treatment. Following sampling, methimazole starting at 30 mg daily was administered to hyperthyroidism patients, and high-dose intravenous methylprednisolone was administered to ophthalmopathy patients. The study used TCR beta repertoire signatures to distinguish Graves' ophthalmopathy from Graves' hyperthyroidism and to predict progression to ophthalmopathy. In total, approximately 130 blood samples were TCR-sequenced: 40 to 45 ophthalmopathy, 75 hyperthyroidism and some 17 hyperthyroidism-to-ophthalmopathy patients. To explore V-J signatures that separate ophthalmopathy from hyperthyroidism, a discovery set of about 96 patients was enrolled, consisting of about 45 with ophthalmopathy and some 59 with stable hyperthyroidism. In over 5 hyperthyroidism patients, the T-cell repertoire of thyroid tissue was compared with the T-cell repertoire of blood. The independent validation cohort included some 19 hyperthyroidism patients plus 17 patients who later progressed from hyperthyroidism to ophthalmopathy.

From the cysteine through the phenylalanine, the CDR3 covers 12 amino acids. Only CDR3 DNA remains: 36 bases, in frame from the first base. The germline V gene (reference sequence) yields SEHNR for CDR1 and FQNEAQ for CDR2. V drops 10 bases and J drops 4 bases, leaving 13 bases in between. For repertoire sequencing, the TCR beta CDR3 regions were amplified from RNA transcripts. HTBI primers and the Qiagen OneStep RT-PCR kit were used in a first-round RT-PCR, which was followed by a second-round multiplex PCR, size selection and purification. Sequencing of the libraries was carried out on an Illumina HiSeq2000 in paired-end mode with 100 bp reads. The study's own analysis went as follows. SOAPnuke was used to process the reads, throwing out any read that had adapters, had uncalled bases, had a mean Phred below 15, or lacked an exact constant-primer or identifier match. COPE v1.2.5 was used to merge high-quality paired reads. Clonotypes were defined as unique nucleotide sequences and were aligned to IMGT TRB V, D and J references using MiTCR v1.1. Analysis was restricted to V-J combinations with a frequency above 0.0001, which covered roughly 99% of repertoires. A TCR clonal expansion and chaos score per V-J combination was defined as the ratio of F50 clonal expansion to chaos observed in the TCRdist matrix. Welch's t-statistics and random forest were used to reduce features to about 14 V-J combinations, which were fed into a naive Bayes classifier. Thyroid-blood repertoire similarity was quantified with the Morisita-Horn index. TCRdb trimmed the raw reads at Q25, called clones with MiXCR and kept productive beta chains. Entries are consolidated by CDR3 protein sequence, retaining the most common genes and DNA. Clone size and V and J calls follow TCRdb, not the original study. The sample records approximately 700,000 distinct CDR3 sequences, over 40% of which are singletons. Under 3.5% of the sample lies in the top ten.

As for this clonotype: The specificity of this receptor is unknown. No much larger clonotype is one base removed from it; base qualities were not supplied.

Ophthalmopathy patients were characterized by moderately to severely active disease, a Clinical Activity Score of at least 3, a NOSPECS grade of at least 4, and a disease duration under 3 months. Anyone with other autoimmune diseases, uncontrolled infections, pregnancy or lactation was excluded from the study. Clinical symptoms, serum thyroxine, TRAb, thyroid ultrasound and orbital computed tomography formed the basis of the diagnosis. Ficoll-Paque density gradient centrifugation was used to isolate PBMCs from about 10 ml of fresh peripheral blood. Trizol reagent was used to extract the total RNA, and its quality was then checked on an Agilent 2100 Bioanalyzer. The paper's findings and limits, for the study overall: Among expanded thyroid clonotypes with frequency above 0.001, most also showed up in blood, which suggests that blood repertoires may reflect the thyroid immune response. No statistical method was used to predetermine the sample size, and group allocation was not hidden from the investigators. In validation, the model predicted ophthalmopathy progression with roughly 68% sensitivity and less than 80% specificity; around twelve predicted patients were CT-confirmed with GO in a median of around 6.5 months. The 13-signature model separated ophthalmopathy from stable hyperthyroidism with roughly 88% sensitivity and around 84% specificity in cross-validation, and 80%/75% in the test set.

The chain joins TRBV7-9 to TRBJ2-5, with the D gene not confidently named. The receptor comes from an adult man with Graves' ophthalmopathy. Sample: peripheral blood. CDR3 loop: CAISEAGETQYF. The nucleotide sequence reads TGTGCCATCAGTGAAGCCGGAGAGACCCAGTACTTC.